This TCR beta chain was documented in a study of T cells in Graves' hyperthyroidism and ophthalmopathy. Study at large: The authors collected peripheral blood at initial diagnosis, before any treatment. The study, taken as a whole, reports: From stable hyperthyroidism, ophthalmopathy was separated by a 13 V-J model.

TCR beta CDR3 regions were amplified from RNA. The HTBI primer set served for first-round RT-PCR of the TCR CDR3. In TCRdb, the multiplex PCR reads were re-called with MiXCR into one record per CDR3 protein. There are 250,000 or so distinct CDR3 sequences in the sample; over 12% occur only once, and 30% lies in the top ten. A word on this clonotype: Antigen: not known.

Cells are PBMCs isolated from about 10 ml of fresh blood. The germline V gene encodes CDR1 SGDLS and CDR2 YYNGEE. Trimming removed 2 bases from V and 1 base from J, with 13 bases in between. The CDR3 runs to 15 residues. The sequencing sample was made of blood. This receptor was identified in a woman in her fifties or sixties with Graves' hyperthyroidism that later progressed to Graves' ophthalmopathy. This chain links TRBV9 with TRBJ2-7; tentative D call: TRBD2 (6 bases). CDR3 amino acids: CASSVDSGPSYEQYF. In nucleotides, the CDR3 is TGTGCCAGCAGCGTGGATAGCGGCCCATCCTACGAGCAGTACTTC.